Listed below are T cell receptor beta chains from one sample, sequenced in a study of blood T cell repertoires in COVID-19. Using immunoSEQ multiplex PCR, the repertoire was profiled, and TCRdb retains in-frame clones only, with some absent. The table records 150,000 to 200,000 clones, 60% to 80% of them present only once. The sample was peripheral blood. These receptors came from a man in his sixties with active or convalescent COVID-19. Both conserved end residues are part of each CDR3. The D gene is left open where the match is weak. Expanded clones get a size class; other rows say once, few or many, or leave the size out.

clone_size: .
j_call: TRBJ2-7
d_call: .
v_call: TRBV21-1
cdr3_nt: TGTGCCAGCAGCAGGGTAGGGCGGGCGGACTCCTACGAGCAGTACTTC
cdr3_aa: CASSRVGRADSYEQYF

clone_size: .
j_call: TRBJ1-4
d_call: .
v_call: TRBV28
cdr3_nt: TGTGCCAGCAGAGTACCAGACAGTGCAACTAATGAAAAACTGTTTTTT
cdr3_aa: CASRVPDSATNEKLFF

clone_size: .
j_call: TRBJ2-3
d_call: TRBD2
v_call: TRBV6-1
cdr3_nt: TGTGCCAGCAGTGAACCGGGACTAGCCGACGATACGCAGTATTTT
cdr3_aa: CASSEPGLADDTQYF

clone_size: .
j_call: TRBJ1-5
d_call: TRBD1
v_call: TRBV6-5
cdr3_nt: TGTGCCAGCAGCGACAGGGACAGGGTTGCTCAGCCCCAGCATTTT
cdr3_aa: CASSDRDRVAQPQHF

clone_size: .
j_call: TRBJ2-7
d_call: TRBD2
v_call: TRBV28
cdr3_nt: TGTGCCAGCAGTTTACAAAAAACACCGCCGGGACTAGCGGGAGTCCCTAGCTCCTACGAGCAGTACTTC
cdr3_aa: CASSLQKTPPGLAGVPSSYEQYF

clone_size: few
j_call: TRBJ2-2
d_call: .
v_call: TRBV11-2
cdr3_nt: TGTGCCAGCAGCTTAGTTAGGGGTACCGGGGAGCTGTTTTTT
cdr3_aa: CASSLVRGTGELFF

clone_size: .
j_call: TRBJ1-1
d_call: .
v_call: TRBV6-2/TRBV6-3
cdr3_nt: TGTGCCAGCAGCTCTTCCAGGAACACTGAAGCTTTCTTT
cdr3_aa: CASSSSRNTEAFF

clone_size: .
j_call: TRBJ2-7
d_call: .
v_call: TRBV10-3
cdr3_nt: TGTGCCATCAGTTCAGACAGGTTGAGCTCCTACGAGCAGTACTTC
cdr3_aa: CAISSDRLSSYEQYF

clone_size: .
j_call: TRBJ2-1
d_call: TRBD2
v_call: TRBV19
cdr3_nt: TGTGCCAGTGGGACTAGCGGGACCTCCGGTTGGTTCGGGCAGTTCTTC
cdr3_aa: CASGTSGTSGWFGQFF

clone_size: .
j_call: TRBJ2-3
d_call: .
v_call: TRBV19
cdr3_nt: TGTGCCAGTAGTGTTAACAGGGAAGATACGCAGTATTTT
cdr3_aa: CASSVNREDTQYF

clone_size: .
j_call: TRBJ2-7
d_call: TRBD1
v_call: TRBV7-8
cdr3_nt: TGTGCCAGCAGCTTAGGGGGACAGGGGGGCGAGCAGTACTTC
cdr3_aa: CASSLGGQGGEQYF

clone_size: .
j_call: TRBJ2-3
d_call: TRBD2
v_call: TRBV6-1
cdr3_nt: TGTGCCAGCAGTGCCATCAGGCGGGAGGGAATCACAGATACGCAGTATTTT
cdr3_aa: CASSAIRREGITDTQYF

clone_size: few
j_call: TRBJ1-2
d_call: TRBD1
v_call: TRBV6-5
cdr3_nt: TGTGCCAGCAGTTACGGAGGGACAGAAGATGGCTACACCTTC
cdr3_aa: CASSYGGTEDGYTF

clone_size: few
j_call: TRBJ1-2
d_call: .
v_call: TRBV14
cdr3_nt: TGTGCCAGCAGCCTCTTCCCCGGGTGGAACTATGGCTACACCTTC
cdr3_aa: CASSLFPGWNYGYTF

clone_size: .
j_call: TRBJ1-1
d_call: .
v_call: TRBV14
cdr3_nt: TGTGCCAGCAGCCAAGGAGGCTCCTATTACACTGAAGCTTTCTTT
cdr3_aa: CASSQGGSYYTEAFF

clone_size: .
j_call: TRBJ2-7
d_call: TRBD2
v_call: TRBV19
cdr3_nt: TGTGCCAGTAGTCCCGGGACTAGCGGCTCCTACGAGCAGTACTTC
cdr3_aa: CASSPGTSGSYEQYF

clone_size: .
j_call: TRBJ1-1
d_call: TRBD1
v_call: TRBV27
cdr3_nt: TGTGCCAGCAGTTCCTACAGGGGGCGGACTGAAGCTTTCTTT
cdr3_aa: CASSSYRGRTEAFF

clone_size: .
j_call: TRBJ1-2
d_call: .
v_call: TRBV10-3
cdr3_nt: TGTGCCATCAGTGAGCAGGGGTTGGGTAACTATGGCTACACCTTC
cdr3_aa: CAISEQGLGNYGYTF

clone_size: once
j_call: TRBJ2-2
d_call: .
v_call: TRBV10-3
cdr3_nt: TGTGCCATAGGGCAGGAGGGAGACGGGGAGCTGTTTTTT
cdr3_aa: CAIGQEGDGELFF

clone_size: .
j_call: TRBJ1-5
d_call: TRBD1
v_call: TRBV5-1
cdr3_nt: TGCGCCAGCAGCCAAACAGGGGGCCCCAATCAGCCCCAGCATTTT
cdr3_aa: CASSQTGGPNQPQHF

clone_size: .
j_call: TRBJ1-1
d_call: .
v_call: TRBV5-1
cdr3_nt: TGCGCCAGCAGCTTCGGACAGACGGTAGTGAACACTGAAGCTTTCTTT
cdr3_aa: CASSFGQTVVNTEAFF

clone_size: .
j_call: TRBJ1-3
d_call: TRBD1
v_call: TRBV28
cdr3_nt: TGTGCCAGCGCCCTCCAGGGGGCCGGGGAAGGAAACACCATATATTTT
cdr3_aa: CASALQGAGEGNTIYF

clone_size: .
j_call: TRBJ2-3
d_call: TRBD2
v_call: TRBV28
cdr3_nt: TGTGCCAGCACCACCCAGGGAAGTGGGGGGGAAACAGATACGCAGTATTTT
cdr3_aa: CASTTQGSGGETDTQYF

clone_size: .
j_call: TRBJ2-3
d_call: .
v_call: TRBV13
cdr3_nt: TGTGCCAGCAGCTTAGGGACAGGCCTTGGCAGCGGAGATACGCAGTATTTT
cdr3_aa: CASSLGTGLGSGDTQYF

clone_size: .
j_call: TRBJ2-1
d_call: .
v_call: TRBV15
cdr3_nt: TGTGCCACCAGCAGAGAAAGGAGCTCCTACAATGAGCAGTTCTTC
cdr3_aa: CATSRERSSYNEQFF

clone_size: .
j_call: TRBJ2-2
d_call: TRBD1
v_call: TRBV6-6
cdr3_nt: TGTGCCAGCAGGCCCGGGACAGGGCGTGGCGGGGAGCTGTTTTTT
cdr3_aa: CASRPGTGRGGELFF

clone_size: .
j_call: TRBJ1-2
d_call: .
v_call: TRBV5-1
cdr3_nt: TGCGCCAGCAGCCAACAGCTTAACTATGGCTACACCTTC
cdr3_aa: CASSQQLNYGYTF

clone_size: .
j_call: TRBJ2-1
d_call: TRBD2
v_call: TRBV7-3
cdr3_nt: TGTGCCAGCAGTCTCACTAGCGACGCCTACAATGAGCAGTTCTTC
cdr3_aa: CASSLTSDAYNEQFF

clone_size: .
j_call: TRBJ2-7
d_call: TRBD2
v_call: TRBV5-1
cdr3_nt: TGCGCCAGCAGCCGAGCGGGACCCCCCGACGAGCAGTACTTC
cdr3_aa: CASSRAGPPDEQYF

clone_size: .
j_call: TRBJ2-1
d_call: TRBD2
v_call: TRBV11-2
cdr3_nt: TGTGCCAGCAGCTTAGGGGGGACTAGCGGGACTGGTGAGCAGTTCTTC
cdr3_aa: CASSLGGTSGTGEQFF

clone_size: .
j_call: TRBJ1-3
d_call: .
v_call: TRBV3-1/TRBV3-2
cdr3_nt: TGTGCCAGCAGCCTCATTACTCGAAACACCATATATTTT
cdr3_aa: CASSLITRNTIYF

clone_size: .
j_call: TRBJ1-2
d_call: .
v_call: TRBV7-2
cdr3_nt: TGTGCCAGCAGCGTACAGGGTGCTGGCTACACCTTC
cdr3_aa: CASSVQGAGYTF

clone_size: .
j_call: TRBJ2-4
d_call: .
v_call: TRBV6-5
cdr3_nt: TGTGCCAGCAGTTACTCAGGGGGAAAAAACATTCAGTACTTC
cdr3_aa: CASSYSGGKNIQYF

clone_size: few
j_call: TRBJ2-7
d_call: TRBD2
v_call: TRBV5-8
cdr3_nt: TGTGCCAGCAGCTTCGGCGGGAGTGGGGTCTCCGAGCAGTACTTC
cdr3_aa: CASSFGGSGVSEQYF

clone_size: few
j_call: TRBJ2-3
d_call: TRBD2
v_call: TRBV27
cdr3_nt: TGTGCCAGCACCCCTTCTGCCTCACTAGCGGAACTCACAGATACGCAGTATTTT
cdr3_aa: CASTPSASLAELTDTQYF

clone_size: .
j_call: TRBJ1-1
d_call: TRBD1
v_call: TRBV6-5
cdr3_nt: TGTGCCAGCAGGCGGGACAGGGGTTTTAACACTGAAGCTTTCTTT
cdr3_aa: CASRRDRGFNTEAFF

clone_size: .
j_call: TRBJ2-3
d_call: .
v_call: TRBV7-3
cdr3_nt: TGTGCCAGCAGCTCGAATTCCGGGAGCACAGATACGCAGTATTTT
cdr3_aa: CASSSNSGSTDTQYF

clone_size: .
j_call: TRBJ2-7
d_call: .
v_call: TRBV11-2
cdr3_nt: TGTGCCAGCAGCTTATTGGAGAGAATGAACGAGCAGTACTTC
cdr3_aa: CASSLLERMNEQYF

clone_size: .
j_call: TRBJ1-4
d_call: TRBD1
v_call: TRBV28
cdr3_nt: TGTGCCAGCAGCCGGACAGGGGTTAGAACTAATGAAAAACTGTTTTTT
cdr3_aa: CASSRTGVRTNEKLFF

clone_size: .
j_call: TRBJ2-7
d_call: .
v_call: TRBV10-3
cdr3_nt: TGTGCCATCAGCGAAAGCGGGCAGACCCGTTTC
cdr3_aa: CAISESGQTRF